The 13 T cell receptor beta chains below were found in one sample sequenced in a study of immune evolution from preneoplasia to lung adenocarcinoma. The repertoire was sequenced with immunoSEQ multiplex PCR; TCRdb's copy has only in-frame clones and lacks some. The sample consists of around 7,000 clones, 65% to 85% of them appearing once. Sample: FFPE adjacent normal lung tissue. Source of these receptors: an older person with lung adenocarcinoma.

The table lists this clone with a few counts. This chain connects TRBV7-3 to TRBJ1-5; 10 bases fit TRBD1. CDR3 length equals 13 residues. V shed 5 bases, J shed 7 bases, and the junction held 2 bases outside the gene matches. The germline CDR1 and CDR2 sequences are SGHTA and FQGTGA. The CDR3 sequence: CASSPGQGQPQHF. CDR3 nucleotide sequence: TGTGCCAGCAGCCCGGGACAGGGGCAGCCCCAGCATTTT.

This clone was seen more than once but under ten times. V is TRBV7-6 and J is TRBJ1-4; a weak D match, TRBD1 (5 bases). Per the germline V gene, CDR1 is SGHVS and CDR2 is FNYEAQ. The CDR3 spans 15 residues. Trimming pared 2 bases from V and 8 bases from J, leaving 15 bases between. CDR3: CASSLRQRGNEKLFF. The CDR3 DNA follows: TGTGCCAGCAGCTTAAGACAGCGGGGTAACGAAAAACTGTTTTTT.

The rearrangement uses TRBV5-1 and TRBJ1-1; D is unclear. The CDR3 contains 12 residues. The ends were cut back, 0 bases at V and 6 bases at J, with 6 bases in the middle. Germline loops: CDR1 SGHRS, CDR2 YFSETQ. The CDR3 region is CASSLGWAEAFF. For the CDR3, the DNA is TGCGCCAGCAGCTTGGGGTGGGCTGAAGCTTTCTTT.

The V call is TRBV12-5, the J call TRBJ1-2; perhaps TRBD1 as D (5 bases). Germline loops: CDR1 LGHNT, CDR2 FRNRAP. This CDR3 spans 14 amino acids. The ends were cut back, 1 base at V and 2 bases at J, with 8 bases in the middle. Written as DNA, the CDR3 is TGTGCTAGTGGTTTGGGGGACGGGAACTATGGCTACACCTTC. It encodes CASGLGDGNYGYTF. The entire variable domain, with the rest obtained from reference TRBV12-5 and TRBJ1-2, is as follows: DARVTQTPRHKVTEMGQEVTMRCQPILGHNTVFWYRQTMMQGLELLAYFRNRAPLDDSGMPKDRFSAEMPDATLATLKIQPSEPRDSAVYFCASGLGDGNYGYTFGSGTRLTVV.

V gene TRBV11-2 combines with J gene TRBJ2-1, with 7 bases that match TRBD1. The CDR3 runs 15 residues. Germline V CDR1 and CDR2: SGHAT, FQNNGV. V dropped 2 bases and J dropped 3; count of bases not matched to a gene: 4. CDR3 amino acids: CASSLNDRDYNEQFF. The CDR3 DNA sequence: TGTGCCAGCAGCTTAAACGACAGGGACTACAATGAGCAGTTCTTC.

The chain carries TRBV2 and TRBJ1-1; perhaps TRBD1 as D (6 bases). Trimming took off 7 bases at V and 0 bases at J, with 12 bases between the two ends. CDR1 and CDR2 (germline): SNHLY, FYNNEI. The CDR3 covers 14 residues. CDR3 bases: TGTGCCAGCACCCGACAGGTAATGAACACTGAAGCTTTCTTT. Translating it yields CASTRQVMNTEAFF.

The chain uses TRBV7-8 and TRBJ1-2, with 7 bases that match TRBD1. The CDR3 has 13 amino acids. Germline V lookup: CDR1 SGHVS, CDR2 FQNEAQ. V dropped 5 bases and J dropped 4; count of bases not matched to a gene: 4. CDR3 sequence (DNA): TGTGCCAGCAGCCTACGACAGGGCTATGGCTACACCTTC. Translated: CASSLRQGYGYTF.

The V call is TRBV18, the J call TRBJ1-3; D remains ambiguous. The CDR3 runs to 16 residues. Germline CDR1 and CDR2: KGHSH and LQKENI. Trimming pared 1 base from V and 0 bases from J, leaving 10 bases between. The chain's CDR3 is CASSPQRESSGNTIYF. CDR3 nucleotide sequence: TGTGCCAGCTCACCACAAAGGGAAAGCTCTGGAAACACCATATATTTT.

V gene TRBV28 combines with J gene TRBJ1-2; 8 nucleotides align to TRBD1. The germline gives CDR1 MDHEN, CDR2 SYDVKM. Trimming took 5 bases from V and 5 from J; bases not matched to a gene: 7. The CDR3 has 14 amino acids. The CDR3, as DNA: TGTGCCAGCAGTATCCCAGGGGGCTCTTATGGCTACACCTTC. Translating gives CASSIPGGSYGYTF.

The genes are TRBV5-4 and TRBJ1-2, with 8 bases aligning to TRBD1. Looked up from germline, CDR1 is SGHNT and CDR2 is YYREEE (reference sequence). The CDR3 consists of 15 residues. V lost 3 bases, J lost 4 bases, and 8 bases stayed unmatched. The CDR3 is CASSSSGGFFYGYTF. The DNA of the CDR3 is TGTGCCAGCAGCTCTTCAGGGGGCTTCTTCTATGGCTACACCTTC.

The chain employs TRBV2 and TRBJ2-6; TRBD1 aligns across 8 bases. Germline CDR1 reads SNHLY; CDR2 reads FYNNEI. J lost 1 base, V lost 7 bases, and 6 bases had no gene match. The CDR3 length is 16 residues. Here the CDR3 reads CASTPGQGSGANVLTF. DNA for the CDR3: TGTGCCAGCACTCCCGGACAGGGATCTGGGGCCAACGTCCTGACTTTC.

The chain employs TRBV7-9 and TRBJ1-4; D unclear. Germline CDR1 SEHNR, CDR2 FQNEAQ (reference sequence). This CDR3 spans 15 amino acids. V was shortened by 4 bases and J by 0 bases, with 9 bases between the two germline ends. The CDR3 is CASSWPSTTNEKLFF. Written as DNA, the CDR3 is TGTGCCAGCAGCTGGCCCTCTACAACTAATGAAAAACTGTTTTTT.

The gene calls are TRBV12-5 and TRBJ1-1; D remains unclear. This CDR3 spans 14 amino acids. CDR1 and CDR2 (germline): LGHNT, FRNRAP. V gave up 6 bases and J gave up 4 bases, with 15 bases separating them. The CDR3 loop reads CASGNPATSTEAFF. Here the CDR3 DNA reads TGTGCTAGTGGAAATCCGGCGACGAGCACTGAAGCTTTCTTT.